This TCR beta chain emerged from a study of blood T cell repertoires in COVID-19. TCRdb keeps only in-frame clones here, not all; method: immunoSEQ multiplex PCR. The data contain approximately 400,000 clones, roughly nine tenths of them singletons. The germline V and J ends were trimmed by 4 bases and 4 bases, with 12 bases remaining between them. There are 13 residues in the CDR3. Germline V gene data show CDR1 as SGHKS and CDR2 as YYEKEE (reference sequence). V is TRBV5-5 and J is TRBJ2-7, with a possible D match to TRBD1 (5 bases). This TCR was recovered from a man aged 35 to 55 with acute or convalescent COVID-19. The sequenced sample was peripheral blood. The CDR3 loop is CASSGSRVYEQYF. CDR3 nucleotides: TGTGCCAGCAGCGGCTCCAGGGTGTACGAGCAGTACTTC.